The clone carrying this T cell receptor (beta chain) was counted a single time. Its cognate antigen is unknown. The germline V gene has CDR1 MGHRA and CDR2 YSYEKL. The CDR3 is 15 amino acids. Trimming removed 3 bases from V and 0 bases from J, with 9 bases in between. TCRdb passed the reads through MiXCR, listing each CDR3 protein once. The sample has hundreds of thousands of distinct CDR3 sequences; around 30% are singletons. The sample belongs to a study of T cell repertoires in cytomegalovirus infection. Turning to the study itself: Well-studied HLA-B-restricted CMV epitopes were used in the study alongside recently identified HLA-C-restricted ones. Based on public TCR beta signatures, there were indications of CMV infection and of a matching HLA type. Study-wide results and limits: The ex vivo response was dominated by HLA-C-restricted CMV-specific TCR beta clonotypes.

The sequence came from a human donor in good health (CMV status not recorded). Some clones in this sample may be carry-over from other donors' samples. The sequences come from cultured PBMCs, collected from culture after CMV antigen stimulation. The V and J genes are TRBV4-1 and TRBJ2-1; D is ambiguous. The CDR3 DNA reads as TGCGCCAGCAGCCATCGTCCTAGCTCCTACAATGAGCAGTTCTTC. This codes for CASSHRPSSYNEQFF.